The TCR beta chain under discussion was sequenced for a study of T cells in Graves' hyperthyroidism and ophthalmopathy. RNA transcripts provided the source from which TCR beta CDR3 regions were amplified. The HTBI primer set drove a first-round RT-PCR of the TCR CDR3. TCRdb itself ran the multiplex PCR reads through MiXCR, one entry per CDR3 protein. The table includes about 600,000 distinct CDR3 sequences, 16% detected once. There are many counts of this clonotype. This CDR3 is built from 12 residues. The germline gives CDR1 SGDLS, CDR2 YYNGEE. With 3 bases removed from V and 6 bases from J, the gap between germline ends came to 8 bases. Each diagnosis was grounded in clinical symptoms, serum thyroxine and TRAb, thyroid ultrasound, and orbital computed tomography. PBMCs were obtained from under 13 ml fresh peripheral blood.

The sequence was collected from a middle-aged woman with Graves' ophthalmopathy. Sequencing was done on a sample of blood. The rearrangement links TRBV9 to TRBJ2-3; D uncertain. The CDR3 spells CASSAPSDTQYF. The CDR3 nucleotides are TGTGCCAGCAGCGCACCCTCGGATACGCAGTATTTT. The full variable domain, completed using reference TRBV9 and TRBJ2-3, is DSGVTQTPKHLITATGQRVTLRCSPRSGDLSVYWYQQSLDQGLQFLIQYYNGEERAKGNILERFSAQQFPDLHSELNLSSLELGDSALYFCASSAPSDTQYFGPGTRLTVL.